These 12 T cell receptor beta chains originate from one sample sequenced in a study of cytomegalovirus exposure and HLA in healthy donors. The data were produced by immunoSEQ multiplex PCR, yet TCRdb's version contains in-frame clones alone and is incomplete. The table lists roughly 140,000 clones, roughly 91% of them singletons, with 3% to 3.5% in the top ten. Specimen: PBMCs. These receptors came from a woman younger than 30 in good health and CMV-seropositive.

This clone is deemed medium-sized (0.01 to 0.1%). This chain links TRBV4-1 with TRBJ1-2, with 7 bases fitting TRBD1. Germline V CDR1 and CDR2: MGHRA, YSYEKL. CDR3 size: 15 residues. V lost 0 bases to trimming and J lost 8 bases; unmatched junction nucleotides: 9. CDR3 nucleotides: TGCGCCAGCAGCCAAGAAGGCAGGGGGTTGGAGGGCTACACCTTC. Amino acid sequence: CASSQEGRGLEGYTF.

The rearrangement links TRBV18 to TRBJ2-3; a weak D match, TRBD1 (6 bases). The CDR3 spans 15 residues. The germline V gene has CDR1 KGHSH and CDR2 LQKENI. Trimming removed 3 bases from V and 5 bases from J, with 15 bases in between. The CDR3 loop is CASSPLKQGLDTQYF. The CDR3, as DNA: TGTGCCAGCTCACCTCTTAAACAGGGATTAGATACGCAGTATTTT.

J is TRBJ2-5 and V is TRBV9; no clear D gene. V was trimmed by 2 bases and J by 3 bases, leaving 8 bases between them. The CDR3 runs to 13 residues. Germline V gives CDR1 SGDLS, CDR2 YYNGEE. CDR3 sequence: CASSVEAEETQYF. In DNA form, the CDR3 reads TGTGCCAGCAGCGTTGAAGCTGAAGAGACCCAGTACTTC.

The rearrangement links TRBV11-3 to TRBJ2-7; weak D call: TRBD2 (6 bases). This CDR3 region has 13 residues. V lost 4 bases and J lost 5, with 12 bases in between. The germline V gene has CDR1 SGHNT and CDR2 YENEEA. The CDR3 protein is CASSSGLLDEQYF. The CDR3 DNA reads as TGTGCCAGCAGCTCGGGACTCTTAGACGAGCAGTACTTC.

V and J are TRBV11-3 and TRBJ2-1, with 9 bases fitting TRBD2. The CDR3 spans 14 residues. Germline V lookup: CDR1 SGHNT, CDR2 YENEEA. V lost 4 bases, J lost 8 bases, and 6 bases stayed unmatched. Written as DNA, the CDR3 is TGTGCCAGCAGCTCTAGCGGGAAAAGGTATGAGCAGTTCTTC. Translation: CASSSSGKRYEQFF.

The rearrangement joins TRBV10-3 to TRBJ2-5; D call uncertain. CDR1 and CDR2 (germline): ENHRY, SYGVKD. The V end lost 3 bases, the J end lost 1 base, and 3 bases lay between the germline ends. CDR3 length: 12 residues. The chain's CDR3 is CAISDVQETQYF. In DNA, the CDR3 is TGTGCCATCAGTGACGTCCAAGAGACCCAGTACTTC.

The V and J genes are TRBV4-3 and TRBJ2-1; D is perhaps TRBD2 (5 bases). Trimming stripped 4 bases from V and 0 bases from J, with 10 bases between. The CDR3 runs to 15 residues. Germline lookup yields CDR1 LGHNA and CDR2 YSLEER. CDR3 sequence (DNA): TGCGCCAGCAGCCTAGCGCCCAGCTCCTACAATGAGCAGTTCTTC. The encoded protein is CASSLAPSSYNEQFF.

This clone was seen once. V gene TRBV6-5 combines with J gene TRBJ2-1; D uncertain. V lost 2 bases, J lost 0 bases, and 5 bases lay in between. The CDR3 has 14 amino acids. Per germline, CDR1 MNHEY and CDR2 SVGAGI. The CDR3 protein is CASSYSRSYNEQFF. CDR3 nucleotide sequence: TGTGCCAGCAGTTACAGCCGCTCCTACAATGAGCAGTTCTTC.

The chain has TRBV4-2 and TRBJ1-5; 7 nucleotides agree with TRBD1. The V gene's germline CDR1 is LGHNA and CDR2 YNFKEQ. The CDR3 length is 15 residues. V gave up 4 bases and J gave up 5 bases; unmatched junction bases: 8. CDR3 in DNA: TGTGCCAGCAGCCGCCGGACAGGTGACTATCAGCCCCAGCATTTT. Translating it yields CASSRRTGDYQPQHF.

This sequence joins TRBV10-3 and TRBJ1-1; 7 nucleotides agree with TRBD1. The CDR3 has 13 residues. Trimming took 6 bases from V and 4 from J; bases not matched to a gene: 5. Per germline, CDR1 ENHRY and CDR2 SYGVKD. In DNA form, the CDR3 reads TGTGCCATCAGGCCAGGGGGGTCCACTGAAGCTTTCTTT. Its translation is CAIRPGGSTEAFF.

This chain joins TRBV27 and TRBJ2-1; 13 positions agree with TRBD2. After removal of 4 bases from V and 3 bases from J, the junction contained 9 bases not matched to a gene. This CDR3 spans 18 amino acids. Germline-derived CDR1 and CDR2 are MNHEY and SMNVEV (reference sequence). This CDR3 is CASSSAGTSGVFYNEQFF. DNA of the CDR3: TGTGCCAGCAGTTCAGCCGGGACTAGCGGGGTTTTCTACAATGAGCAGTTCTTC.

The chain links TRBV7-8 to TRBJ2-3; D may be TRBD2 (6 bases). This CDR3 comprises 16 residues. V was clipped by 1 base and J by 2 bases, with 13 bases between them. The germline V gene encodes CDR1 SGHVS and CDR2 FQNEAQ. Here the CDR3 reads CASSLVSGGVTDTQYF. In DNA form, the CDR3 reads TGTGCCAGCAGCTTAGTTAGTGGCGGGGTCACAGATACGCAGTATTTT.